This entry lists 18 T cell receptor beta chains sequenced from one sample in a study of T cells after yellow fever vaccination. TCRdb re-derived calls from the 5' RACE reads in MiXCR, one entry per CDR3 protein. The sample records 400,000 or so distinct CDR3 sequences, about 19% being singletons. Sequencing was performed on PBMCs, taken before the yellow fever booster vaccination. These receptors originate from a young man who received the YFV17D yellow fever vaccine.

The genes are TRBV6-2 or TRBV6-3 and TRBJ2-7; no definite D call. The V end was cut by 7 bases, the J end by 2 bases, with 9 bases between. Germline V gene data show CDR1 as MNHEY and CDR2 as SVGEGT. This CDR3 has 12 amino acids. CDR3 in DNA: TGTGCCAGCAAGACTTGGGCCTACGAGCAGTACTTC. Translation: CASKTWAYEQYF.

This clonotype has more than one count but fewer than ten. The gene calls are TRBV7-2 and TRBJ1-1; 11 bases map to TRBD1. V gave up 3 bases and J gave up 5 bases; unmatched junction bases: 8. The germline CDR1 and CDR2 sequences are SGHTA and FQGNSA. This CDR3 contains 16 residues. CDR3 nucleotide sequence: TGTGCCAGCAGCTTGGACAGGGGGCGGATTGGGACTGAAGCTTTCTTT. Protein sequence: CASSLDRGRIGTEAFF.

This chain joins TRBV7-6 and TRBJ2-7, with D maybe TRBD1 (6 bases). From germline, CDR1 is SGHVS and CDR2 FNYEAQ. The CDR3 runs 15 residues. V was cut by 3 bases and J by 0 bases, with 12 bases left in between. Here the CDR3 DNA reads TGTGCCAGCAGCTTGGAGCAGGACAGCTCCTACGAGCAGTACGTC. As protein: CASSLEQDSSYEQYV.

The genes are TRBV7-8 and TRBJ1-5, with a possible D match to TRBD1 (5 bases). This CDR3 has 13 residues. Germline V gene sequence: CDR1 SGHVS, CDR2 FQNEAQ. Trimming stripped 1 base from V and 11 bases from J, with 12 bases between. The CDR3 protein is CASSLEFGGAQHF. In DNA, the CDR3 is TGTGCCAGCAGCTTAGAGTTCGGGGGGGCCCAGCATTTT.

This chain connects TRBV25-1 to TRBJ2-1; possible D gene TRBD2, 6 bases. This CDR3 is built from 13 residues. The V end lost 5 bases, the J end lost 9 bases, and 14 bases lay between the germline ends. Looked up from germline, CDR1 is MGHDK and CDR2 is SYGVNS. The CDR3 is CASSPPPGVEQFF. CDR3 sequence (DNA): TGTGCCAGCAGTCCTCCCCCGGGGGTTGAGCAGTTCTTC.

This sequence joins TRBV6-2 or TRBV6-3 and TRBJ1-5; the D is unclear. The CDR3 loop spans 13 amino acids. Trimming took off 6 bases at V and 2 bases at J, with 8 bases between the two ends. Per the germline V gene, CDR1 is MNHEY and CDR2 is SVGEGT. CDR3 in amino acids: CASSPWGNQPQHF. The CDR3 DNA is TGTGCCAGCAGCCCCTGGGGCAATCAGCCCCAGCATTTT.

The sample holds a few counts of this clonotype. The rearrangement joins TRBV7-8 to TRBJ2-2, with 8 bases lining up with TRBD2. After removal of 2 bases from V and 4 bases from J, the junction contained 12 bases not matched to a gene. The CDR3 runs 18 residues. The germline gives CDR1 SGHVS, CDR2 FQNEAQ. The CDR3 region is CASSLWPAGAVGTGELFF. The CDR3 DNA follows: TGTGCCAGCAGCTTATGGCCAGCGGGGGCGGTCGGCACCGGGGAGCTGTTTTTT.

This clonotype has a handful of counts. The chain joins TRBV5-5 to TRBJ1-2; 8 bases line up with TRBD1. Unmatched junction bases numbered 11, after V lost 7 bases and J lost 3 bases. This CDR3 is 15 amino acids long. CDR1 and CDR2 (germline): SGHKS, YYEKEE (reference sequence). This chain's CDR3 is CASGDRSTSDYGYTF. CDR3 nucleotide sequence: TGTGCCAGCGGGGACAGGAGCACTTCAGACTATGGCTACACCTTC.

CDR3 in amino acids: CASSWILNTGELFF. The CDR3 DNA follows: TGTGCCAGTAGTTGGATATTGAACACCGGGGAGCTGTTTTTT. The chain has TRBV19 and TRBJ2-2, with unresolved D. In germline, CDR1 is LNHDA, CDR2 SQIVND (reference sequence). Trimming took off 5 bases at V and 1 base at J, with 8 bases between the two ends. The CDR3 length is 14 residues.

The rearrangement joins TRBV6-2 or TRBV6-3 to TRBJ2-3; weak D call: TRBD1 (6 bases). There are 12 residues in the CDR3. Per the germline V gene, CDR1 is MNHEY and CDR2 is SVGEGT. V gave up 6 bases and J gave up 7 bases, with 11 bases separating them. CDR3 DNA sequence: TGTGCCAGCAGGCCGGGACAACATACGCAGTATTTT. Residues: CASRPGQHTQYF.

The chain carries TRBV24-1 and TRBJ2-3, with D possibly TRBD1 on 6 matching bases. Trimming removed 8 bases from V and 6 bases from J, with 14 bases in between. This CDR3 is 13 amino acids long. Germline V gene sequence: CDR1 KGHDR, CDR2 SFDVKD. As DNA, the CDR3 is TGTGCCACCACTACAGGGTCCACTGATACGCAGTATTTT. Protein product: CATTTGSTDTQYF.

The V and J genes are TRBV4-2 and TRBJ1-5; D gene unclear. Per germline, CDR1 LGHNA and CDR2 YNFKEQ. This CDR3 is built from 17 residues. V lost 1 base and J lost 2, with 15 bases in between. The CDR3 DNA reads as TGTGCCAGCAGCCAAGTCCTCGACCCGGGAGGCAATCAGCCCCAGCATTTT. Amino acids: CASSQVLDPGGNQPQHF.

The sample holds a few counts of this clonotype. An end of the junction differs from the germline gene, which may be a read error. CDR3 amino acids: CASRHLGSYEAFF. The DNA for the CDR3 is TGCGCCAGCCGCCACCTGGGGTCATACGAAGCTTTCTTT. V is TRBV4-1 and J is TRBJ1-1; D is undetermined. The length of the CDR3 is 13 residues. Germline V gives CDR1 MGHRA, CDR2 YSYEKL.

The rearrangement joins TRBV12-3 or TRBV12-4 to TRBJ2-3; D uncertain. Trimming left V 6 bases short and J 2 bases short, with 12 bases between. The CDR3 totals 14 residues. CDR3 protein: CASSPGIFTDTQYF. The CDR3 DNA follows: TGTGCCAGCAGCCCTGGGATTTTCACAGATACGCAGTATTTT.

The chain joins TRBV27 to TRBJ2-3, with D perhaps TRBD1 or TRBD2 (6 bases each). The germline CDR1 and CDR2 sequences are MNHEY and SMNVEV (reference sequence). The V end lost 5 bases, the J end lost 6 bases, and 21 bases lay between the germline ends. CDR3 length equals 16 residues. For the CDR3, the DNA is TGTGCCAGCAGTACGGGGGCCCGTACCCTCGCGGATACGCAGTATTTT. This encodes CASSTGARTLADTQYF.

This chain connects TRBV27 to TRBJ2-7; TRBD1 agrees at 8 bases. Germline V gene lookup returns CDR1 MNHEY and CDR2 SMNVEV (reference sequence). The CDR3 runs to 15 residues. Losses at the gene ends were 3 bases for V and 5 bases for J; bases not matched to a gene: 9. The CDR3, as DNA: TGTGCCAGCAGTTTGCTGTCCTCGGACAGGGACGAGCAGTACTTC. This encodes CASSLLSSDRDEQYF.

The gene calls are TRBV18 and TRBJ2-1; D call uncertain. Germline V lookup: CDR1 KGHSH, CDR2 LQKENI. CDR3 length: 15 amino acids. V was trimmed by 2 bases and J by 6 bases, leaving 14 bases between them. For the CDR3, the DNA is TGTGCCAGCTCACCAAATTGGGTGTCAGGCAATGAGCAGTTCTTC. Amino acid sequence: CASSPNWVSGNEQFF.

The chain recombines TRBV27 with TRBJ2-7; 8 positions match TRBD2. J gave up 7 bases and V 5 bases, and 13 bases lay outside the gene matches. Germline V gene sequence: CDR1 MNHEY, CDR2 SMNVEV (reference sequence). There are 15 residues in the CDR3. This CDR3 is CASSGYRGGPREQYF. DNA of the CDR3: TGTGCCAGCAGTGGGTACCGGGGGGGCCCCCGGGAGCAGTACTTC.